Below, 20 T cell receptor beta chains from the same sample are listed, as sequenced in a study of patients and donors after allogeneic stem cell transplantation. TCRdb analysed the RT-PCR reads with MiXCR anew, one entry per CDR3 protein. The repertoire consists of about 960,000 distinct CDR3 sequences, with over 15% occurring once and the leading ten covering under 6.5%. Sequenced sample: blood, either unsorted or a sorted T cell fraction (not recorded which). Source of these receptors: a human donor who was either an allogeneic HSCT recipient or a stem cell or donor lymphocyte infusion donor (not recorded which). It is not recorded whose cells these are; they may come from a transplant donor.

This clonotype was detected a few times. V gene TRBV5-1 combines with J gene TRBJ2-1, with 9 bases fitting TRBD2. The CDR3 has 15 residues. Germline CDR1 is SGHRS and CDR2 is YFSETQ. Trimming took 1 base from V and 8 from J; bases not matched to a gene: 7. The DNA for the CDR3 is TGCGCCAGCAGCTTGACAGCGGGGGGTAACGATGAGCAGTTCTTC. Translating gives CASSLTAGGNDEQFF.

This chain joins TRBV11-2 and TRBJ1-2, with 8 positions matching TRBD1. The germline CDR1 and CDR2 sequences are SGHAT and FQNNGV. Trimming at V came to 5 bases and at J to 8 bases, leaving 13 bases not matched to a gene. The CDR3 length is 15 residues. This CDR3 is CASSPGSDRGNGYTF. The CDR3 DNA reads TGTGCCAGCAGCCCCGGTTCCGACAGGGGTAACGGCTACACCTTC.

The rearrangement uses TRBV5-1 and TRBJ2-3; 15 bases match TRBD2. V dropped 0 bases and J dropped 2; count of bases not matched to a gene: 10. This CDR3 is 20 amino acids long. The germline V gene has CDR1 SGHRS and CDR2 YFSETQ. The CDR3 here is CASSLAGRTSGREITDTQYF. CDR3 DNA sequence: TGCGCCAGCAGCTTGGCCGGTAGGACTAGCGGGAGGGAAATCACAGATACGCAGTATTTT.

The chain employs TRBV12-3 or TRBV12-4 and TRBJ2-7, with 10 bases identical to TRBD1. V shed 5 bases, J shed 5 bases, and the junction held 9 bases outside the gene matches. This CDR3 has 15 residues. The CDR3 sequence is CASSPSGTGDHEQYF. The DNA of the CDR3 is TGTGCCAGCAGTCCTTCCGGGACAGGGGACCACGAGCAGTACTTC.

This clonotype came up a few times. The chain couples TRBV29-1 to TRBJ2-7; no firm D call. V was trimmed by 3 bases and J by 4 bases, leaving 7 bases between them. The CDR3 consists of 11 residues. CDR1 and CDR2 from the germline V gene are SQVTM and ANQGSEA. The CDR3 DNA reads TGCAGCGTTGAGGGCCAGTACGAGCAGTACTTC. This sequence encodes CSVEGQYEQYF.

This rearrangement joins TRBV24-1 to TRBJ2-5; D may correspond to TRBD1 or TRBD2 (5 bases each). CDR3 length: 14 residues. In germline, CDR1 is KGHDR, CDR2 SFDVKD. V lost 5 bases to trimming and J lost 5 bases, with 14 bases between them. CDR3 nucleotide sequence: TGTGCCACCAGTGGGCTCGGGGACGGTGAGACCCAGTACTTC. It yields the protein CATSGLGDGETQYF.

In DNA, the CDR3 is TGTGCCAGCAGCATCACCGGGACCGCGGAGTTCTTC. Translated: CASSITGTAEFF. V is TRBV5-8 and J is TRBJ2-1, with D perhaps TRBD1 or TRBD2 (5 bases each). The CDR3 covers 12 residues. V was cut by 4 bases and J by 14 bases, with 16 bases left in between. Per the germline V gene, CDR1 is SGHTS and CDR2 is YDEGEE.

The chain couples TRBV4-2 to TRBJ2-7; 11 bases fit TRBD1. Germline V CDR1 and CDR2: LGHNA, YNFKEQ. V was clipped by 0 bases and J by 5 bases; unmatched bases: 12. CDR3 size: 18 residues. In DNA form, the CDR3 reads TGTGCCAGCAGCCAAGAAACCGTAAGGCGGACAGGGGGCCACGAGCAGTACTTC. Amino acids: CASSQETVRRTGGHEQYF.

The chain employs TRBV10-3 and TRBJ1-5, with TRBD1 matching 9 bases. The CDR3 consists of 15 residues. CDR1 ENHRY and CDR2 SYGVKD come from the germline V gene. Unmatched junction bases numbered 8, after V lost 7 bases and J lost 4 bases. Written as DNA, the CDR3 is TGTGCCATCATTACGGGACAGGGCACAAATCAGCCCCAGCATTTT. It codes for CAIITGQGTNQPQHF.

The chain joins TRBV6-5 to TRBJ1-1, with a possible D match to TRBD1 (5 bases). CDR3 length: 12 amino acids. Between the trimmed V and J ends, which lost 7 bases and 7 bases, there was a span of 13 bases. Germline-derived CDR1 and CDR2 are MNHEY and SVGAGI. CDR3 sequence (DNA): TGTGCCAGCATCAGAAGGGGCGGTGAAGCTTTCTTT. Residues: CASIRRGGEAFF.

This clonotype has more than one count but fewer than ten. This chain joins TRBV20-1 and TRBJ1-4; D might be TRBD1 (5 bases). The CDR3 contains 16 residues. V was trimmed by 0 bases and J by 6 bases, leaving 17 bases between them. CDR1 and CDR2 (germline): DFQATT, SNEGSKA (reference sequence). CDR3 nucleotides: TGCAGTGCTAGAGATCCAGGAGACAGAGTCGATGAAAAACTGTTTTTT. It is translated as CSARDPGDRVDEKLFF.

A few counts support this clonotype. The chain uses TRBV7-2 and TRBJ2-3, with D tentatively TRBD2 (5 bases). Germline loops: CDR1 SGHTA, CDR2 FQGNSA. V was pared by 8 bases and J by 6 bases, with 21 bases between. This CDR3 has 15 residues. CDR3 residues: CASSRGKSGLDTQYF. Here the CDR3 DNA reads TGTGCCAGCTCGAGAGGGAAGTCGGGTTTGGATACGCAGTATTTT. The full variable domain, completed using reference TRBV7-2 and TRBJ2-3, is GAGVSQSPSNKVTEKGKDVELRCDPISGHTALYWYRQSLGQGLEFLIYFQGNSAPDKSGLPSDRFSAERTGGSVSTLTIQRTQQEDSAVYLCASSRGKSGLDTQYFGPGTRLTVL.

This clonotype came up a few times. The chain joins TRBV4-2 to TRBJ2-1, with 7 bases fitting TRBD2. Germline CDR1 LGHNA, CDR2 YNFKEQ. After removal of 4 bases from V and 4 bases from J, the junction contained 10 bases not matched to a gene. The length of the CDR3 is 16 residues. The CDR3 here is CASSPYGQRGYNEQFF. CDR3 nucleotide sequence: TGTGCCAGCAGCCCGTACGGCCAGCGGGGTTACAATGAGCAGTTCTTC.

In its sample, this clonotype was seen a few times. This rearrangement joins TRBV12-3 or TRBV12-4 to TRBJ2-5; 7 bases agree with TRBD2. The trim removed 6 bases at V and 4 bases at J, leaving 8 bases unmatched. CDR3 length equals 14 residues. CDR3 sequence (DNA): TGTGCCAGCAGATTCAGCGGGGCAGGAGAGACCCAGTACTTC. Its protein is CASRFSGAGETQYF.

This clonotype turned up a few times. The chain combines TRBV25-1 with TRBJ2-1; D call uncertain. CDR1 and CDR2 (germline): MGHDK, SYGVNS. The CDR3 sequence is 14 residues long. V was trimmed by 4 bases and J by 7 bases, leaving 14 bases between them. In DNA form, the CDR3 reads TGTGCCAGCAGTGCTCTTAATTCGGGTAATGAGCAGTTCTTC. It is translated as CASSALNSGNEQFF. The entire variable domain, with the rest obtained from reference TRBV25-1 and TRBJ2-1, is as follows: EADIYQTPRYLVIGTGKKITLECSQTMGHDKMYWYQQDPGMELHLIHYSYGVNSTEKGDLSSESTVSRIRTEHFPLTLESARPSHTSQYLCASSALNSGNEQFFGPGTRLTVL.

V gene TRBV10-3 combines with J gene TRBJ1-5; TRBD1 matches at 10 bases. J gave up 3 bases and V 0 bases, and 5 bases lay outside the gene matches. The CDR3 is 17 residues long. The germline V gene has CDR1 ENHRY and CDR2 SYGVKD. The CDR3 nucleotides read TGTGCCATCAGTGAGTCGAGGGACAGGGGACCCAATCAGCCCCAGCATTTT. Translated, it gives CAISESRDRGPNQPQHF.

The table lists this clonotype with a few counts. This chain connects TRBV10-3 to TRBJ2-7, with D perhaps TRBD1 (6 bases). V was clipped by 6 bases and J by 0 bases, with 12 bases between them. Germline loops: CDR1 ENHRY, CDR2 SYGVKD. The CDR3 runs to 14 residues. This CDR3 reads CAIRSTGSSYEQYF. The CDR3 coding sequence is TGTGCCATCAGATCTACAGGGAGCTCCTACGAGCAGTACTTC.

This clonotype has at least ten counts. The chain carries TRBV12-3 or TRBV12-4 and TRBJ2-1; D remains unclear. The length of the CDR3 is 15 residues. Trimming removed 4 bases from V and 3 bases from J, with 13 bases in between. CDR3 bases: TGTGCCAGCAGTTCATCCCGTGCGAACTACAATGAGCAGTTCTTC. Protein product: CASSSSRANYNEQFF.

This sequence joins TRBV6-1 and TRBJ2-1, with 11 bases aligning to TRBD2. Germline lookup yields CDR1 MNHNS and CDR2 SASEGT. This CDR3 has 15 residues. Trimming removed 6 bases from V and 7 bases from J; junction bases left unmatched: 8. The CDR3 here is CASRVAGGPVNEQFF. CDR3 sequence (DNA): TGTGCCAGCAGGGTAGCGGGGGGGCCGGTTAATGAGCAGTTCTTC.

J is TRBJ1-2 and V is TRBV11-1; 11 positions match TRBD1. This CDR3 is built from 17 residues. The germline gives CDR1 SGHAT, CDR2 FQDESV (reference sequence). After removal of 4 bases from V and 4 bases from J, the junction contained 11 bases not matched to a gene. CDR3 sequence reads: CASSSRPDRGPGYGYTF. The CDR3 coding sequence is TGTGCCAGCAGCTCTAGACCGGACAGGGGGCCTGGCTATGGCTACACCTTC. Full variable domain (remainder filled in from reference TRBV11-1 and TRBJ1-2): EAEVAQSPRYKITEKSQAVAFWCDPISGHATLYWYRQILGQGPELLVQFQDESVVDDSQLPKDRFSAERLKGVDSTLKIQPAELGDSAMYLCASSSRPDRGPGYGYTFGSGTRLTVV.